Presented here are 6 T cell receptor beta chains from one specimen sequenced in a study of radiation and T cells in renal cell carcinoma. Time point reported: baseline pretreatment blood. The treatment denotes: 15 Gy SBRT to primary tumor, nephrectomy 4 weeks later. Libraries were prepared by immunoSEQ multiplex PCR; TCRdb keeps only in-frame clonotypes and omits some of them. The repertoire holds 100,000 to 150,000 clones, with about four fifths as singletons. Sequencing used blood, obtained from a patient whose treatment included radiotherapy and nephrectomy. The receptors derive from a woman aged 60-75 years with renal cell carcinoma.

The rearrangement uses TRBV11-2 and TRBJ1-4; D remains unclear. This CDR3 comprises 15 residues. CDR1 and CDR2 (germline): SGHAT, FQNNGV. V was shortened by 7 bases and J by 7 bases, with 19 bases between the two germline ends. The CDR3 DNA follows: TGTGCCAGCACCCGAGGGTGGGGAATTGGTGAAAAACTGTTTTTT. This codes for CASTRGWGIGEKLFF.

V gene TRBV2 combines with J gene TRBJ1-2, with D tentatively TRBD1 (5 bases). V gave up 6 bases and J gave up 3 bases, with 23 bases separating them. The CDR3 contains 17 residues. In germline, CDR1 is SNHLY, CDR2 FYNNEI. The CDR3 loop is CASSVTTPGPEDYGYTF. The DNA for the CDR3 is TGTGCCAGCAGCGTGACGACGCCGGGACCCGAGGACTATGGCTACACCTTC.

The chain has TRBV27 and TRBJ2-7; tentatively, D is TRBD1 (6 bases). The CDR3 is 16 amino acids. Germline-derived CDR1 and CDR2 are MNHEY and SMNVEV (reference sequence). Trimming shortened V by 0 bases and J by 3 bases, and 15 bases separated the two germline ends. CDR3 sequence: CASSLSGAGDIYEQYF. For the CDR3, the DNA is TGTGCCAGCAGTTTATCGGGGGCAGGGGATATCTACGAGCAGTACTTC.

The chain employs TRBV5-6 and TRBJ1-2; the match to TRBD1 covers 8 bases. The CDR3 covers 15 residues. With V trimmed by 1 base and J by 8 bases, 10 bases remained unmatched. CDR1 and CDR2 from the germline V gene are SGHDT and YYEEEE. The CDR3 region has the DNA TGTGCCAGCAGCTTGTTGGACAGGGTGGGGGAAGGCTACACCTTC. It yields the protein CASSLLDRVGEGYTF.

The chain recombines TRBV11-1 with TRBJ2-5; TRBD2 might be the D (5 bases). V lost 5 bases and J 4 bases, leaving 20 bases between the germline ends. The CDR3 extends over 16 amino acids. CDR1 and CDR2 from the germline V gene are SGHAT and FQDESV (reference sequence). The CDR3 DNA reads as TGTGCCAGCAGCCCTCCCTTTGTGGGGAGAAGAGAGACCCAGTACTTC. It yields the protein CASSPPFVGRRETQYF. The variable domain in full, completed from reference TRBV11-1 and TRBJ2-5, reads EAEVAQSPRYKITEKSQAVAFWCDPISGHATLYWYRQILGQGPELLVQFQDESVVDDSQLPKDRFSAERLKGVDSTLKIQPAELGDSAMYLCASSPPFVGRRETQYFGPGTRLLVL.

The J gene is TRBJ2-1, the V gene TRBV9; 11 positions agree with TRBD2. After removal of 6 bases from V and 0 bases from J, the junction contained 8 bases not matched to a gene. Germline lookup yields CDR1 SGDLS and CDR2 YYNGEE. The CDR3 spans 17 residues. CDR3: CASNDGTSGSSYNEQFF. CDR3 sequence (DNA): TGTGCCAGCAACGACGGGACTAGCGGAAGCTCCTACAATGAGCAGTTCTTC.